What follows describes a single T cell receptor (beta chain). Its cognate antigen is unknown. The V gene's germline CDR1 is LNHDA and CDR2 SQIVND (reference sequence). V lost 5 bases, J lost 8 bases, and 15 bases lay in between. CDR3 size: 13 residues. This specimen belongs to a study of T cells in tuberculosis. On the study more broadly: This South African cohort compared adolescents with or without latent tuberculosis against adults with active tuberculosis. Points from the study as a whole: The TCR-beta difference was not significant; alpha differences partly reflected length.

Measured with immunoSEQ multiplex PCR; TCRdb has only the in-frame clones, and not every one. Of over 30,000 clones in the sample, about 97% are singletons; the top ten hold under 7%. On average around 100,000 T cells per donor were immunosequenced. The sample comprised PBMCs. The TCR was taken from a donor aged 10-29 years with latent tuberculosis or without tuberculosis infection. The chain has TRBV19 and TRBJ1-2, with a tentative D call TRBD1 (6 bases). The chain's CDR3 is CASSLKSRGGYTF. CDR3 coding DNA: TGTGCCAGTAGTTTAAAAAGCAGGGGCGGCTACACCTTC. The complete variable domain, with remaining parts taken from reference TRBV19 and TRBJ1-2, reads DGGITQSPKYLFRKEGQNVTLSCEQNLNHDAMYWYRQDPGQGLRLIYYSQIVNDFQKGDIAEGYSVSREKKESFPLTVTSAQKNPTAFYLCASSLKSRGGYTFGSGTRLTVV.